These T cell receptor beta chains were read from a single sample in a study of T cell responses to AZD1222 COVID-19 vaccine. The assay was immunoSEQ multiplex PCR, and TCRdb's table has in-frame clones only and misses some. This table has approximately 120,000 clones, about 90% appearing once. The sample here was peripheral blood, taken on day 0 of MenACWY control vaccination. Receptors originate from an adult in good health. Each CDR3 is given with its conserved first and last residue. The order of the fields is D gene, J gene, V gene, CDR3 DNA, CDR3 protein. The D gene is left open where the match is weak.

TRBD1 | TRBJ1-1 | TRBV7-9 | TGTGCCAGCAGCTTAGGATCCGGGACAGGGGACAACACTGAAGCTTTCTTT | CASSLGSGTGDNTEAFF
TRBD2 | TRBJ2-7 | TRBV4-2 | TGTGCCAGCAGGGGGTCTAGCGGGAATGATGAGCAGTACTTC | CASRGSSGNDEQYF
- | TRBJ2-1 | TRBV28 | TGTGCCAGCAGTAGGGACCCTGCCCATGAGCAGTTCTTC | CASSRDPAHEQFF
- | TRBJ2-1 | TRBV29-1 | TGCAGCGTTGATGTGCGGGAAGCAGTCGTCACGGAGCAGTTCTTC | CSVDVREAVVTEQFF
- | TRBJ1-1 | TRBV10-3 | TGTGCCATCAGTGAGTCGAATTCTTTGAACACTGAAGCTTTCTTT | CAISESNSLNTEAFF
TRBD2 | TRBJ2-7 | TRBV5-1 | TGCGCCAGCAGCTTGCGGGGACTAGCGGATCTCTCCTACGAGCAGTACTTC | CASSLRGLADLSYEQYF
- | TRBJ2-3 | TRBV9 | TGTGCCAGCAGCGTAGGCACTAGCAAGCTCCCAGATACGCAGTATTTT | CASSVGTSKLPDTQYF
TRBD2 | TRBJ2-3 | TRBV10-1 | TGCGCCAGCAGTGTTCAAGCGGGGGGGCCCACAGATACGCAGTATTTT | CASSVQAGGPTDTQYF
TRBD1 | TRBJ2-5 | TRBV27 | TGTGCCAGCAGTAAGCACAGGGGTGAAGAGACCCAGTACTTC | CASSKHRGEETQYF
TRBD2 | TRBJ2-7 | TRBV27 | TGTGCCAGCAGTTTTGCGGCCCCGGGACTAGCCTACGAGCAGTACTTC | CASSFAAPGLAYEQYF
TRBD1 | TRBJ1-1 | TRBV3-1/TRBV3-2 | TGTGCCAGCGGGACGGTGGGACAGGGAGGATCTGAAGCTTTCTTT | CASGTVGQGGSEAFF
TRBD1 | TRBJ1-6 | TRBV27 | TGTGCCAGCAGTAGGGGGCGTAATTCACCCCTCCACTTT | CASSRGRNSPLHF
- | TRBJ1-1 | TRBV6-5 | TGTGCCAGCAGTTCAGGAGTGGAAGCTTTCTTT | CASSSGVEAFF
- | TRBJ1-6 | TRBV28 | TGTGCCAGCACCGAAGACAGGCCGAGCTCCTATAATTCACCCCTCCACTTT | CASTEDRPSSYNSPLHF
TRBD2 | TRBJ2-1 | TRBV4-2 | TGTGCCAGCAGCCAAGCACACGGACTAGCGTTGGACAATGAGCAGTTCTTC | CASSQAHGLALDNEQFF
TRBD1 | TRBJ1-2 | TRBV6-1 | TGTGCCAGCAGTGAAGCCCGGACAGGAGGCTACACCTTC | CASSEARTGGYTF
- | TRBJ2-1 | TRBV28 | TGTGCCAGCAGGCCGACTAAAAGTTACAATGAGCAGTTCTTC | CASRPTKSYNEQFF
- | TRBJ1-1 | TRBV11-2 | TGTGCCAGCAGCTTAGAAGGCCCCCGGGGCACTGAAGCTTTCTTT | CASSLEGPRGTEAFF
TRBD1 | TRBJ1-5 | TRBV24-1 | TGTGCCACCAGTGACCCCGGACAGGGAGATCAGCCCCAGCATTTT | CATSDPGQGDQPQHF
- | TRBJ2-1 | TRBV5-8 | TGTGCCAGCAGCTTGGAGGGGAGATCCTACAATGAGCAGTTCTTC | CASSLEGRSYNEQFF
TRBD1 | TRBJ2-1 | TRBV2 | TGTGCCAGCAGTGACACAGGGGGCATCAATGAGCAGTTCTTC | CASSDTGGINEQFF
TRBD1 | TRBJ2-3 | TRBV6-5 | TGTGCCAGCAGCACCACCGGGACAGTTAAAGATACGCAGTATTTT | CASSTTGTVKDTQYF
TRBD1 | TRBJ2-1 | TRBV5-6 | TGTGCCAGCAGCTTGGGGCTGGGACAGGGGGCATCTGAGCAGTTCTTC | CASSLGLGQGASEQFF
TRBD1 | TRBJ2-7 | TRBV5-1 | TGCGCCAGCAGCTTGGGGACAGGGCTGGACGAGCAGTACTTC | CASSLGTGLDEQYF
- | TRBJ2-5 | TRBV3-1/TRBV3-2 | TGTGCCAGCAGCCAAGACCCCGGAGCAGAGACCCAGTACTTC | CASSQDPGAETQYF
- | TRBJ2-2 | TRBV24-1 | TGTGCCACCAGTGATTGGGGGGCAGGGGCCGGGGAGCTGTTTTTT | CATSDWGAGAGELFF
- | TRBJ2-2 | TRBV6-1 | TGTGCCAGCAGTGATCCGGATAGGTACTACACCGGGGAGCTGTTTTTT | CASSDPDRYYTGELFF